This T cell receptor (beta chain) came from a study of T cell changes during pregnancy in multiple sclerosis. TCRdb's table, derived via immunoSEQ multiplex PCR, lists solely in-frame clones and lacks some. This sample has tens of thousands of clones; 85% to 95% occur once, and the top ten carry 1%. Germline V gene data show CDR1 as MNHNS and CDR2 as SASEGT. This CDR3 comprises 14 residues. The V gene end was trimmed by 8 bases and the J gene end by 5 bases; junction bases not matched to a gene: 7. This clonotype was sampled from a female donor with multiple sclerosis, enrolled in a pregnancy study. The source material was peripheral blood, sampled in the first trimester of pregnancy. This chain connects TRBV6-1 to TRBJ1-4; TRBD1 agrees at 8 bases. DNA for the CDR3: TGTGCCAGCGTAAGGACAGGGTGGAATGAAAAACTGTTTTTT. This encodes CASVRTGWNEKLFF.